The 21 T cell receptor beta chains given below trace back to one sample, sequenced in a study of cytomegalovirus exposure and HLA in healthy donors. PCR amplification relied on 60 Vbeta primers (plus 13 Jbeta primers). Clones were read by immunoSEQ multiplex PCR, and TCRdb kept only the in-frame ones, dropping some. The table records tens of thousands of clones, approximately 80% of them present only once. The sequenced sample consisted of PBMCs. These receptors were obtained from a man aged 25 to 40 in good health and CMV-seronegative.

The rearrangement links TRBV10-1 to TRBJ2-1; 11 bases align to TRBD1. Germline V gene data show CDR1 as WNHNN and CDR2 as SYGVQD (reference sequence). The CDR3 contains 15 residues. V lost 5 bases and J lost 3; bases outside the gene matches: 3. CDR3 DNA: TGCGCCAGCAGTCCCGGGACAGGGGGCTACAATGAGCAGTTCTTC. Its translation: CASSPGTGGYNEQFF.

The genes are TRBV11-2 and TRBJ2-7; D remains ambiguous. The V gene's germline CDR1 is SGHAT and CDR2 FQNNGV. Trimming left V 2 bases short and J 1 base short, with 18 bases between. CDR3 length equals 17 residues. CDR3 nucleotides: TGTGCCAGCAGCTTAAATATTGGCAGGCCCATGTCCTACGAGCAGTACTTC. Translation gives CASSLNIGRPMSYEQYF.

This clone was picked up one time. The rearrangement uses TRBV18 and TRBJ2-7; no reliable D call. This CDR3 contains 13 residues. CDR1 is KGHSH and CDR2 is LQKENI in the germline V gene. V was cut by 0 bases and J by 5 bases, with 8 bases left in between. The CDR3 region has the DNA TGTGCCAGCTCACCACCCTCTCTCGACGAGCAGTACTTC. Its translation is CASSPPSLDEQYF.

The V gene is TRBV6-4, the J gene TRBJ2-1; 8 bases match TRBD1. The CDR3 is made up of 16 amino acids. Trimming took 0 bases from V and 6 from J; bases not matched to a gene: 7. Germline CDR1 reads MRHNA; CDR2 reads SNTAGT. CDR3 bases: TGTGCCAGCAGTGACTCGCTATCTACAGGGGGCAATGAGCAGTTCTTC. Residues: CASSDSLSTGGNEQFF.

The chain joins TRBV13 to TRBJ2-3, with 12 bases that match TRBD1. Unmatched junction bases numbered 5, after V lost 1 base and J lost 6 bases. The CDR3 consists of 16 residues. CDR1 and CDR2 (germline): PRHDT, FYEKMQ (reference sequence). This chain's CDR3 is CASSLAGTGGGDTQYF. The CDR3 nucleotides are TGTGCCAGCAGCTTAGCTGGGACAGGGGGCGGGGATACGCAGTATTTT.

The CDR3 spells CASSRGSSYNEQFF. DNA for the CDR3: TGTGCCAGCAGTCGGGGAAGCTCCTACAATGAGCAGTTCTTC. The V call is TRBV7-2, the J call TRBJ2-1, with D perhaps matching TRBD2 (5 bases). Looked up from germline, CDR1 is SGHTA and CDR2 is FQGNSA. Trimming removed 6 bases from V and 0 bases from J, with 9 bases in between. The CDR3 is 14 amino acids.

In its sample, this clone was seen once. CDR3 in amino acids: CSDTGQGNEQFF. DNA for the CDR3: TGCAGCGACACGGGACAGGGGAACGAGCAGTTCTTC. The V and J genes are TRBV29-1 and TRBJ2-1; 10 bases map to TRBD1. This CDR3 comprises 12 residues. J gave up 10 bases and V 7 bases, and 7 bases lay outside the gene matches. Germline V gives CDR1 SQVTM, CDR2 ANQGSEA.

The CDR3 nucleotides are TGTGCCAGCAGGGGGACTAGCGGGTCTTCCTACGAGCAGTACTTC. This translates into CASRGTSGSSYEQYF. The rearrangement joins TRBV7-2 to TRBJ2-7; 12 bases are a match to TRBD2. V lost 6 bases, J lost 1 base, and 4 bases stayed unmatched. Germline V CDR1 and CDR2: SGHTA, FQGNSA. The CDR3 runs to 15 residues. Filled out from reference TRBV7-2 and TRBJ2-7, the complete variable domain reads GAGVSQSPSNKVTEKGKDVELRCDPISGHTALYWYRQSLGQGLEFLIYFQGNSAPDKSGLPSDRFSAERTGGSVSTLTIQRTQQEDSAVYLCASRGTSGSSYEQYFGPGTRLTVT.

This clone has a handful of counts. The gene calls are TRBV5-1 and TRBJ2-7, with D possibly TRBD2 on 6 matching bases. Germline loops: CDR1 SGHRS, CDR2 YFSETQ. Trimming cost V 0 bases and J 2 bases, with 9 bases left between them. The CDR3 extends over 14 amino acids. The CDR3 is CASSLARGTYEQYF. CDR3 bases: TGCGCCAGCAGCTTGGCTCGGGGGACCTACGAGCAGTACTTC.

The sample holds one count of this clone. The rearrangement links TRBV2 to TRBJ2-7, with D perhaps matching TRBD2 (5 bases). This CDR3 region has 13 residues. The germline V gene encodes CDR1 SNHLY and CDR2 FYNNEI. V gave up 4 bases and J gave up 3 bases, with 10 bases separating them. CDR3 loop: CASSAGLYYEQYF. As DNA, the CDR3 is TGTGCCAGCAGTGCCGGACTGTACTACGAGCAGTACTTC. The full variable domain, completed using reference TRBV2 and TRBJ2-7, is EPEVTQTPSHQVTQMGQEVILRCVPISNHLYFYWYRQILGQKVEFLVSFYNNEISEKSEIFDDQFSVERPDGSNFTLKIRSTKLEDSAMYFCASSAGLYYEQYFGPGTRLTVT.

The rearrangement uses TRBV13 and TRBJ1-1; 10 positions match TRBD1. The CDR3 has 16 amino acids. Trimming took 3 bases from V and 5 from J; bases not matched to a gene: 9. In germline, CDR1 is PRHDT, CDR2 FYEKMQ (reference sequence). CDR3 region: CASSFPGTGARTEAFF. The CDR3 DNA sequence: TGTGCCAGCAGCTTCCCCGGGACAGGGGCCCGTACTGAAGCTTTCTTT.

This clone was counted between two and nine times. The chain links TRBV11-3 to TRBJ1-1, with D perhaps TRBD1 (6 bases). V was shortened by 4 bases and J by 5 bases, with 14 bases between the two germline ends. There are 14 residues in the CDR3. Germline lookup yields CDR1 SGHNT and CDR2 YENEEA. The CDR3 loop is CASSSRGARTEAFF. CDR3 coding DNA: TGTGCCAGCAGCTCCCGGGGGGCGCGAACTGAAGCTTTCTTT.

V and J are TRBV7-9 and TRBJ1-5, with 11 bases aligning to TRBD1. The junction had 7 bases not matched to a gene; V was cut back by 3 bases and J by 3 bases. This CDR3 has 17 residues. Germline V CDR1 and CDR2: SEHNR, FQNEAQ (reference sequence). The CDR3 loop is CASSLEDRGPVNQPQHF. The CDR3 DNA is TGTGCCAGCAGCTTGGAGGACAGGGGGCCGGTCAATCAGCCCCAGCATTTT.

This chain uses TRBV7-9 with TRBJ1-1; D is uncertain. Germline V gene lookup returns CDR1 SEHNR and CDR2 FQNEAQ (reference sequence). Trimming took off 2 bases at V and 4 bases at J, with 8 bases between the two ends. The CDR3 is made up of 13 amino acids. The CDR3 spells CASSLTPGTEAFF. The DNA for the CDR3 is TGTGCCAGCAGCTTAACGCCGGGCACTGAAGCTTTCTTT.

This clone was counted between two and nine times. The rearrangement joins TRBV6-5 to TRBJ1-4; possible D gene TRBD1, 6 bases. CDR1 is MNHEY and CDR2 is SVGAGI in the germline V gene. The CDR3 sequence is 14 residues long. Trimming left V 6 bases short and J 5 bases short, with 13 bases between. The DNA of the CDR3 is TGTGCCAGCAGGGGGAGAACAGGGAATGAAAAACTGTTTTTT. Its translation: CASRGRTGNEKLFF.

This chain links TRBV27 with TRBJ2-7; a possible D gene is TRBD1 (8 bases). Trimming removed 6 bases at V and 7 bases at J, with 19 bases between. Germline CDR1 MNHEY, CDR2 SMNVEV (reference sequence). This CDR3 is 14 amino acids long. Here the CDR3 DNA reads TGTGCCAGCAGGCAACAGGGGGGGGGTCTTGAGCAGTACTTC. Amino acid sequence: CASRQQGGGLEQYF.

This rearrangement joins TRBV4-1 to TRBJ1-2; D might be TRBD1 (5 bases). Trimming removed 0 bases at V and 0 bases at J, with 8 bases between. The CDR3 totals 15 residues. The germline gives CDR1 MGHRA, CDR2 YSYEKL. The CDR3 is CASSQERGSNYGYTF. CDR3 nucleotides: TGCGCCAGCAGCCAAGAAAGGGGATCTAACTATGGCTACACCTTC.

V is TRBV6-4 and J is TRBJ1-1; TRBD1 matches 7 bases. Trimming at V came to 3 bases and at J to 6 bases, leaving 10 bases not matched to a gene. This CDR3 is built from 15 residues. The germline gives CDR1 MRHNA, CDR2 SNTAGT. CDR3 loop: CASSEGPGGLPEAFF. CDR3 nucleotides: TGTGCCAGCAGTGAGGGCCCAGGGGGGCTCCCTGAAGCTTTCTTT.

Only one count was recorded for this clone. The chain links TRBV6-5 to TRBJ2-7, with 8 bases aligning to TRBD1. The CDR3 spans 13 residues. V lost 10 bases to trimming and J lost 3 bases; unmatched junction nucleotides: 8. Germline V gives CDR1 MNHEY, CDR2 SVGAGI. Here the CDR3 DNA reads TGTGCCACTCAAAGGGACAGGCTCTACGAGCAGTACTTC. It translates to CATQRDRLYEQYF.

The genes are TRBV28 and TRBJ1-2; D is perhaps TRBD1 (5 bases). Looked up from germline, CDR1 is MDHEN and CDR2 is SYDVKM. V lost 10 bases, J lost 3 bases, and 18 bases lay in between. CDR3 length equals 14 residues. In DNA, the CDR3 is TGTGCCACCCTAGGCGGGGCCCCTCACTATGGCTACACCTTC. This gives the protein CATLGGAPHYGYTF.

This chain connects TRBV6-5 to TRBJ2-7, with 9 bases that match TRBD2. CDR1 is MNHEY, CDR2 SVGAGI, per germline. Trimming cost V 6 bases and J 2 bases; bases outside gene matches: 8. The CDR3 loop spans 15 amino acids. CDR3 coding DNA: TGTGCCAGCAGCACCCGGGGACTAGCTCCCTACGAGCAGTACTTC. It translates to CASSTRGLAPYEQYF.